The clone carrying this T cell receptor beta chain came up a few times. Its antigen is unknown. This record comes from a study of blood T cells in healthy people across ages. Regarding the study as a whole: Unsorted PBMCs blocked a conclusive comparison of naive and antigen-experienced cells. Among T cells, TCR beta diversity per million cells dropped roughly linearly as age rose.

A second PCR, run for about 7 to 11 cycles, used a sample-barcoded 5' primer plus a J-beta primer mix. Each cDNA molecule received a tag from a template-switch adaptor that had 12 random nucleotides. The study obtained at least 2.5 million CDR3-containing paired-end reads from every sample. Via MiXCR, TCRdb re-called the 5' RACE reads, giving one row per CDR3 protein. The sample includes about a million distinct CDR3 sequences, roughly 51% seen only once; the top ten take roughly 23%. V lost 1 base, J lost 2 bases, and 15 bases lay in between. This CDR3 is 16 amino acids long. Germline lookup yields CDR1 DFQATT and CDR2 SNEGSKA (reference sequence).

The rearrangement links TRBV20-1 to TRBJ1-5; tentative D call: TRBD1 (5 bases). Sequenced sample: blood. This TCR was sampled from a woman aged 60 to 75 in good health. The CDR3 bases are TGCAGTGCTAGAGGTGGAGGGGCAAGCGGCAATCAGCCCCAGCATTTT. Its protein product is CSARGGGASGNQPQHF.